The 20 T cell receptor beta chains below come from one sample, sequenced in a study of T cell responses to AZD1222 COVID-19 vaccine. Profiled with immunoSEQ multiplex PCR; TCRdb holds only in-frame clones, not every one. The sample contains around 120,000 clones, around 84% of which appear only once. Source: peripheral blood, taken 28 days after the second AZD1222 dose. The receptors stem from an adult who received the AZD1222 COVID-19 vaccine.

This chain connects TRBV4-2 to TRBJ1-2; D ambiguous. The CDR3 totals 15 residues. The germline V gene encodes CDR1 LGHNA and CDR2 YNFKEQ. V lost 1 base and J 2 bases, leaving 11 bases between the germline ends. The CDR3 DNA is TGTGCCAGCAGCCAAGTTGAGGCAATCAACTATGGCTACACCTTC. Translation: CASSQVEAINYGYTF.

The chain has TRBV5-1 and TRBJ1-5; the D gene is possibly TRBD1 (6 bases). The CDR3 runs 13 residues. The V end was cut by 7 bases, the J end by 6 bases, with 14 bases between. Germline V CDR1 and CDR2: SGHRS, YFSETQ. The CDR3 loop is CASGSGDGQPQHF. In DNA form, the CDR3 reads TGCGCCAGCGGTTCAGGGGACGGTCAGCCCCAGCATTTT.

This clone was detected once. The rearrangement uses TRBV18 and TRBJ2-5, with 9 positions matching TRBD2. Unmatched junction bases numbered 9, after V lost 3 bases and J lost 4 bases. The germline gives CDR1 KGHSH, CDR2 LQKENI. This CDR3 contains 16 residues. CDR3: CASSPRIDSGGETQYF. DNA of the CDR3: TGTGCCAGCTCACCCCGTATTGATAGCGGGGGAGAGACCCAGTACTTC.

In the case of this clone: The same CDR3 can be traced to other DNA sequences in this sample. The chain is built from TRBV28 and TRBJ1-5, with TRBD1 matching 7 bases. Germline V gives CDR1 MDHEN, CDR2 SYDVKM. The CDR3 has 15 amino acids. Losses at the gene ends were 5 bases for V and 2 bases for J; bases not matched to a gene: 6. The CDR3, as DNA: TGTGCCAGCAGTCCCCCTACAGGGGGCAATCAGCCCCAGCATTTT. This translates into CASSPPTGGNQPQHF.

CDR3 DNA: TGTGCCAGCAGAGGACACCCACTGAGGTGGACTGAAGCTTTCTTT. Residues: CASRGHPLRWTEAFF. The chain has TRBV21-1 and TRBJ1-1; the table assigns TRBD1, which was not confirmed against the DNA. TRBV21-1 has pseudogene status. The CDR3 is made up of 15 amino acids.

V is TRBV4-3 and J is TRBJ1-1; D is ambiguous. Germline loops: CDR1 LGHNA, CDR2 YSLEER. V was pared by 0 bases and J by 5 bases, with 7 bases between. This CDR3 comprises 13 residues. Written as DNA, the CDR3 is TGCGCCAGCAGCCAAGAGAGGAGGACTGAAGCTTTCTTT. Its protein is CASSQERRTEAFF.

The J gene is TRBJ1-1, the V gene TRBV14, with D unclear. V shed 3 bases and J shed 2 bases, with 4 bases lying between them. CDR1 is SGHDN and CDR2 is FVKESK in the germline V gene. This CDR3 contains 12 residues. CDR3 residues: CASSHTNTEAFF. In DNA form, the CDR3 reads TGTGCCAGCAGCCACACTAACACTGAAGCTTTCTTT.

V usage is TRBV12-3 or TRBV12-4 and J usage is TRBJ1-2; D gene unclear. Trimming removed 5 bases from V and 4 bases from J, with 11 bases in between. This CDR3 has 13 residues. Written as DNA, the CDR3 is TGTGCCAGCAGTGAACAGCAAATCTATGGCTACACCTTC. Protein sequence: CASSEQQIYGYTF.

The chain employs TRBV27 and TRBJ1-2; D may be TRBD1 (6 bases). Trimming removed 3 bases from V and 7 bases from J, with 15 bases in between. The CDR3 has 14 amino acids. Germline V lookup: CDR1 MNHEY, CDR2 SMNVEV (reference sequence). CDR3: CASSFRTEGGGYTF. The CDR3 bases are TGTGCCAGCAGTTTTCGGACAGAGGGGGGTGGCTACACCTTC.

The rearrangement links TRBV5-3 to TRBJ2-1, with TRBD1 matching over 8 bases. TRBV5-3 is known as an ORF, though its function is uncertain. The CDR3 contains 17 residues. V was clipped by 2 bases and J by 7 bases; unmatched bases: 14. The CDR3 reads CARSFLSTGEAWNEQFF. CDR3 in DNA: TGTGCCAGAAGCTTTCTTTCGACAGGGGAAGCTTGGAATGAGCAGTTCTTC.

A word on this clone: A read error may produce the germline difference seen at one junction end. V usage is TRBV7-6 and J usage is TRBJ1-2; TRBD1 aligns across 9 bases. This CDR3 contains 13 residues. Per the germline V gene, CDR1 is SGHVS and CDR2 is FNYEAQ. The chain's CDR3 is CASSPPGQGPSSF. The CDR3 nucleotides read TGTGCCAGCAGCCCCCCGGGACAGGGACCTTCGTCCTTC.

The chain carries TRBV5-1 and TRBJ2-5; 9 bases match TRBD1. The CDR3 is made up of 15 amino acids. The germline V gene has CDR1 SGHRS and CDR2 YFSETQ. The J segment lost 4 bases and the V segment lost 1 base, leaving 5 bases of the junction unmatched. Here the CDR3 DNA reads TGCGCCAGCAGCTTGATGGGACAGGGAGGAGAGACCCAGTACTTC. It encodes CASSLMGQGGETQYF.

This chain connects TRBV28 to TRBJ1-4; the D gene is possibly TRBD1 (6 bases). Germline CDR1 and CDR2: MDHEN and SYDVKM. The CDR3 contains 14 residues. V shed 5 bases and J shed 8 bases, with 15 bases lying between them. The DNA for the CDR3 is TGTGCCAGCAGTACAGGGAGTGCGCGAGAAAAACTGTTTTTT. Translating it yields CASSTGSAREKLFF.

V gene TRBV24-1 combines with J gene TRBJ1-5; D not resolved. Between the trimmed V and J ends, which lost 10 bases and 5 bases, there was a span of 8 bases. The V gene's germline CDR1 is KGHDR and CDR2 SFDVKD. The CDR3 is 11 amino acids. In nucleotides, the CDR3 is TGTGCCACTATCATCGATCAGCCCCAGCATTTT. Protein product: CATIIDQPQHF.

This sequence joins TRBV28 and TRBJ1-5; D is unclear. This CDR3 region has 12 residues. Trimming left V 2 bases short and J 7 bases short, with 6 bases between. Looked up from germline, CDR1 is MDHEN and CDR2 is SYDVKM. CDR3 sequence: CASSLRRQPQHF. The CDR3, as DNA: TGTGCCAGCAGTTTACGGAGGCAGCCCCAGCATTTT.

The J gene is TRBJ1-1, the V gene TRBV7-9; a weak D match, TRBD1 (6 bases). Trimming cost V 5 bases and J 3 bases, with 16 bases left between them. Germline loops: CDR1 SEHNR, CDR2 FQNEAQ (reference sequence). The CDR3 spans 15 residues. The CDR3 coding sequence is TGTGCCAGCAGCAAGGCGGCAGGGGTCGACACTGAAGCTTTCTTT. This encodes CASSKAAGVDTEAFF. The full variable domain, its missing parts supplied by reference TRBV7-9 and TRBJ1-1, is DTGVSQNPRHKITKRGQNVTFRCDPISEHNRLYWYRQTLGQGPEFLTYFQNEAQLEKSRLLSDRFSAERPKGSFSTLEIQRTEQGDSAMYLCASSKAAGVDTEAFFGQGTRLTVV.

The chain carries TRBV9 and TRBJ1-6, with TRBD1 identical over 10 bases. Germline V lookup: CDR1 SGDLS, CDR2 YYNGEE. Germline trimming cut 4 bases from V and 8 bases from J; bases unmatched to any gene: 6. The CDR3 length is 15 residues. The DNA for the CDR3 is TGTGCCAGCAGCAGCGGGGACAGGGGTTATTCACCCCTCCACTTT. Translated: CASSSGDRGYSPLHF.

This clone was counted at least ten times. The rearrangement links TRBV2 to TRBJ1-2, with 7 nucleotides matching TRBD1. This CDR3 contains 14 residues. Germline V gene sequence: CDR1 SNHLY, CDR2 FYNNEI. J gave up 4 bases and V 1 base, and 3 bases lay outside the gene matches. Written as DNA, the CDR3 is TGTGCCAGCAGTGAAGAGACAGGGATCTATGGCTACACCTTC. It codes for CASSEETGIYGYTF.

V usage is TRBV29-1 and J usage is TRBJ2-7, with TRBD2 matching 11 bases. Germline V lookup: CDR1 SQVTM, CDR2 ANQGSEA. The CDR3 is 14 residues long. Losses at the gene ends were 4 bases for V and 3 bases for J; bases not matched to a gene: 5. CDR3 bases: TGCAGCGTTGGAACTAGCGGGGGTTTCTACGAGCAGTACTTC. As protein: CSVGTSGGFYEQYF.

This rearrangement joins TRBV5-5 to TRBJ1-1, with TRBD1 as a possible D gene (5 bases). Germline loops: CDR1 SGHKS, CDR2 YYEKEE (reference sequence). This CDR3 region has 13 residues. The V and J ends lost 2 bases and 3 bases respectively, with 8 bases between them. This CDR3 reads CASSFVTDTEAFF. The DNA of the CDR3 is TGTGCCAGCAGCTTTGTGACAGACACTGAAGCTTTCTTT. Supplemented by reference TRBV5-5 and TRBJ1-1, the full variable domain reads DAGVTQSPTHLIKTRGQQVTLRCSPISGHKSVSWYQQVLGQGPQFIFQYYEKEERGRGNFPDRFSARQFPNYSSELNVNALLLGDSALYLCASSFVTDTEAFFGQGTRLTVV.